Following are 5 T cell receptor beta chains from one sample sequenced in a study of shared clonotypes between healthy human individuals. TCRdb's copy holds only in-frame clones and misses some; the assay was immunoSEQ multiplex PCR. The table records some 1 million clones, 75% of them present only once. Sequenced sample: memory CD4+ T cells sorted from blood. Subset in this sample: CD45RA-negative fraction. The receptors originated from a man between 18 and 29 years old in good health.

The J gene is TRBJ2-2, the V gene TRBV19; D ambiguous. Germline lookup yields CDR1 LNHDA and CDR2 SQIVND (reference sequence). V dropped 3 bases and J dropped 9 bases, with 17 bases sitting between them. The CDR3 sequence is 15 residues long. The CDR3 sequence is CASSISQLTRRELFF. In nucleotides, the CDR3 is TGTGCCAGTAGTATCTCACAGCTTACACGTCGGGAGCTGTTTTTT.

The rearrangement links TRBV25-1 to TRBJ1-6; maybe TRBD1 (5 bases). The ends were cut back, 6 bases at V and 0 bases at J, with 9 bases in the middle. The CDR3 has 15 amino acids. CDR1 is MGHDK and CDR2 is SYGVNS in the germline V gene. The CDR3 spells CASRPGGSYNSPLHF. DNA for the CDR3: TGTGCCAGCAGGCCGGGGGGCTCCTATAATTCACCCCTCCACTTT.

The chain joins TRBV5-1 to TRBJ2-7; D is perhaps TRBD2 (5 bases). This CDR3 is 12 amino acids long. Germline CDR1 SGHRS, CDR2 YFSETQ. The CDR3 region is CGNAGEEGEQYF. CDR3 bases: TGCGGCAACGCCGGCGAAGAGGGCGAGCAGTACTTC. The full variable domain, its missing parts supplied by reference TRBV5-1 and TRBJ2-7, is KAGVTQTPRYLIKTRGQQVTLSCSPISGHRSVSWYQQTPGQGLQFLFEYFSETQRNKGNFPGRFSGRQFSNSRSEMNVSTLELGDSALYLCGNAGEEGEQYFGPGTRLTVT.

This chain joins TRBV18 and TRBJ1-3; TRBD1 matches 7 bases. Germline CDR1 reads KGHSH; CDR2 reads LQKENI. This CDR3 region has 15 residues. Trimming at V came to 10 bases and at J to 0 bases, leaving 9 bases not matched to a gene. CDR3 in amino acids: CATRGQAHSGNTIYF. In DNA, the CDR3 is TGTGCCACTAGAGGACAGGCCCACTCTGGAAACACCATATATTTT.

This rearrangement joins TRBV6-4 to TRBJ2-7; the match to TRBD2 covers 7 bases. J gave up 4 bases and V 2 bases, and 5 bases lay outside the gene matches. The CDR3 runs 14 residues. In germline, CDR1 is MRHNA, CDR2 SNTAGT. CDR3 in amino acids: CASSDGEGPYEQYF. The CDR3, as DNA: TGTGCCAGCAGTGACGGGGAGGGTCCATACGAGCAGTACTTC.